This T cell receptor (beta chain) was captured by sequencing in a study of blood T cell repertoires in COVID-19. Overall study: Some COVID-19 samples were acute and others convalescent; all came from the United States, Italy and Spain. Nucleic acid was either cDNA or gDNA, and it came from T cells, B-cell-depleted T cells, or PBMCs.

CDR3 size: 16 residues. J was trimmed by 7 bases and V by 0 bases; bases with no gene match: 11. CDR1 and CDR2 (germline): SGHNT, YYREEE (reference sequence). Per the authors' pipeline: Amplified reference gene primers provided the basis for estimating nucleated cell counts. Assay used: immunoSEQ multiplex PCR; TCRdb lists only in-frame clones, some missing. That table furnishes V, J and clone size, whereas the DNA furnished D and trimming. The table has under 400,000 clones, more than 70% seen once. Participants, about 18 to 90 years old, spanned under 25 US areas. The rearrangement joins TRBV5-4 to TRBJ2-7; 9 bases are shared with TRBD1. The TCR originated in a man between 35 and 55 years old in a cohort exposed to, infected with or recovered from COVID-19 (not recorded which). Sample: PBMCs or T cells enriched from blood (not recorded which). CDR3 sequence: CASSLGAAQGAREQYF. The CDR3 DNA reads TGTGCCAGCAGCTTGGGAGCTGCACAGGGGGCGAGGGAGCAGTACTTC.